This record concerns one T cell receptor (beta chain) sequence. The antigen remains undetermined. Sorted naive CD8 T cells were those defined as CD8+CD4-CCR7+CD45RA+. The source of the sample is a study of molecular identifiers for immune sequencing clone quantification. The germline gives CDR1 MGHRA, CDR2 YSYEKL. The length of the CDR3 is 14 residues. The V end lost 3 bases, the J end lost 6 bases, and 12 bases lay between the germline ends. TCRdb re-called the PCR reads with MiXCR, one entry per CDR3 protein. This sample has 490,000 or so distinct CDR3 sequences; roughly 26% occur once, and the top ten carry 0.7% to 0.9%. General study points: Should identical TCR molecules share a barcode, the sizes of highly expanded clones could be underestimated. Clones above 20 RNA copies contained over 97% of effector molecules but under 1% of naive ones.

This clonotype originated in a human donor in good health. Some libraries in this study had Jurkat cell RNA spiked in. The J gene is TRBJ1-5, the V gene TRBV4-1; D call uncertain. The sequenced sample was naive CD8+ T cells from blood, with Jurkat cell RNA spiked in. Subset here: FACS-sorted CD8+CD4-CCR7+CD45RA+ naive T cells. The DNA of the CDR3 is TGCGCCAGCAGCCATACAACGGTAGGTCAGCCCCAGCATTTT. Amino acid sequence: CASSHTTVGQPQHF.